The T cell receptor beta chain described here comes from a study of post-analysis software for immune sequencing data. Regarding the study as a whole: Five TRBV segments were significantly more frequent in patients than in controls. TRBV5-6, TRBV5-1 and TRBV20-1 were among these segments.

This clonotype was found a few times. Its antigen is undetermined. Unique molecular identifiers had been added to the TCR beta cDNA libraries. TCRdb reprocessed the PCR reads via MiXCR and lists one record per CDR3 protein. This sample carries roughly 570,000 distinct CDR3 sequences, under 40% of them seen once, and the ten largest clones take 6%. Trimming removed 7 bases from V and 6 bases from J, with 12 bases in between. The CDR3 covers 11 residues. In germline, CDR1 is SQVTM, CDR2 ANQGSEA. The TCR originated in a girl younger than 18 with multiple sclerosis. Material for sequencing was blood. The rearrangement uses TRBV29-1 and TRBJ1-2; unclear D gene. This CDR3 reads CSAETADGYTF. The CDR3 DNA reads TGCAGCGCCGAAACAGCCGATGGCTACACCTTC.